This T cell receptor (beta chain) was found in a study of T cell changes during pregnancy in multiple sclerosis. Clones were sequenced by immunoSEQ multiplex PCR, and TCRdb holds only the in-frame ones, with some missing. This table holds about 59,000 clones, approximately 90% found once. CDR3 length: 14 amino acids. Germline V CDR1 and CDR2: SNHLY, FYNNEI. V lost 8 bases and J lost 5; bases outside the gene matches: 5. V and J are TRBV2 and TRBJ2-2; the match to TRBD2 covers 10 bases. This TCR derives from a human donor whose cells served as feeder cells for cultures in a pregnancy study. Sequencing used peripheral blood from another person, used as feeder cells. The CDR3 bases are TGTGCCAGCCGAGGGACTAGCGAAACCGGGGAGCTGTTTTTT. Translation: CASRGTSETGELFF.